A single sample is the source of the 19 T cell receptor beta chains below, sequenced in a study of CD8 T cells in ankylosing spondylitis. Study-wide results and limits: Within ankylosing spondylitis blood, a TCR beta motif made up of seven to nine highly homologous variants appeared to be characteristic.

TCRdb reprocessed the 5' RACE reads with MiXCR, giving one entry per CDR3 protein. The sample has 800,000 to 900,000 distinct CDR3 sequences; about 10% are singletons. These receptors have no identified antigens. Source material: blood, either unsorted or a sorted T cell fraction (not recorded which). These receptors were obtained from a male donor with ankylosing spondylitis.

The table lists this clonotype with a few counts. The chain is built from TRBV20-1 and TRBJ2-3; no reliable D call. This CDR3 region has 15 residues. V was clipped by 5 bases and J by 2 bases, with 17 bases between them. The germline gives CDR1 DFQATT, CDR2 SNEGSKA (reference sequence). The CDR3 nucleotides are TGCAGTGCTGACCCGGTAGAGTCATACACAGATACGCAGTATTTT. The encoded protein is CSADPVESYTDTQYF.

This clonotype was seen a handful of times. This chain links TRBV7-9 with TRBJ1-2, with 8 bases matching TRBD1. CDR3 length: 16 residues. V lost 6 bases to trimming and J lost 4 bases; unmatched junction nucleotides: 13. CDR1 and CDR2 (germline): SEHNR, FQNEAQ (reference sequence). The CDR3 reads CASSPEGQAKSYGYTF. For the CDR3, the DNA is TGTGCCAGCAGTCCAGAGGGACAGGCAAAGTCCTATGGCTACACCTTC. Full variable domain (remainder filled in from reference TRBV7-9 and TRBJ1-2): DTGVSQNPRHKITKRGQNVTFRCDPISEHNRLYWYRQTLGQGPEFLTYFQNEAQLEKSRLLSDRFSAERPKGSFSTLEIQRTEQGDSAMYLCASSPEGQAKSYGYTFGSGTRLTVV.

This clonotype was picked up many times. CDR3 bases: TGTGCCATCAGTGTCAGGATGACCGAAAACATTCAGTACTTC. It translates to CAISVRMTENIQYF. J is TRBJ2-4 and V is TRBV10-3; D is undetermined. V was clipped by 4 bases and J by 5 bases, with 12 bases between them. Per the germline V gene, CDR1 is ENHRY and CDR2 is SYGVKD. This CDR3 is built from 14 residues.

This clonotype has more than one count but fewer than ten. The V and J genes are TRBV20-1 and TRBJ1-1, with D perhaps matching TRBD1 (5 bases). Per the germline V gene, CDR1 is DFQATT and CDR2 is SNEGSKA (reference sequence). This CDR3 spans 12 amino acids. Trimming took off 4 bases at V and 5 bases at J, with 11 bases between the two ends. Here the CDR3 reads CSATRERTEAFF. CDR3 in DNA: TGCAGTGCTACCAGGGAGAGGACTGAAGCTTTCTTT.

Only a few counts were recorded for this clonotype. As DNA, the CDR3 is TGTGCCAGCAGTGAAGGACCGTCGTCCTACGAGCAGTACTTC. Its protein is CASSEGPSSYEQYF. This rearrangement joins TRBV25-1 to TRBJ2-7; no definite D call. Germline values: CDR1 MGHDK, CDR2 SYGVNS. The CDR3 is 14 residues long. V shed 2 bases and J shed 1 base, with 9 bases lying between them.

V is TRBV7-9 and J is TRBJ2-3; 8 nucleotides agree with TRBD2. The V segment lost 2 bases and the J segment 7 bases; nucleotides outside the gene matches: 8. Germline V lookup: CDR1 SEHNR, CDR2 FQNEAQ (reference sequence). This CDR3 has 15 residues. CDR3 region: CASSLYLAGAHTQYF. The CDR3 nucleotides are TGTGCCAGCAGCTTATATCTAGCGGGTGCTCATACGCAGTATTTT.

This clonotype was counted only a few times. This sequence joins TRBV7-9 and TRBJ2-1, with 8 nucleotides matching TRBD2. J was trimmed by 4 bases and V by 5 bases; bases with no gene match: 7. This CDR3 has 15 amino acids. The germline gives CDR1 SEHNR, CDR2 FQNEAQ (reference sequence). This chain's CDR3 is CASSPRGLEYNEQFF. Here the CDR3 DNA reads TGTGCCAGCAGCCCAAGGGGACTAGAATACAATGAGCAGTTCTTC.

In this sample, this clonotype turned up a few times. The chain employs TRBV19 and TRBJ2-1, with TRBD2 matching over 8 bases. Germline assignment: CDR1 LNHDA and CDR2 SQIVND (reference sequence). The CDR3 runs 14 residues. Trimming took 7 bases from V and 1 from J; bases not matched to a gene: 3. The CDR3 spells CASMRGRSYNEQFF. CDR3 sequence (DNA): TGTGCCAGTATGCGCGGGAGGTCCTACAATGAGCAGTTCTTC.

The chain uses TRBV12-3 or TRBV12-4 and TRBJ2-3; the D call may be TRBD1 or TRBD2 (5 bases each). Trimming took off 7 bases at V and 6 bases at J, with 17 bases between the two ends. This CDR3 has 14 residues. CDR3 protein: CASTPGPQRDTQYF. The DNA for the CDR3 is TGTGCCAGCACCCCGGGACCCCAGCGGGATACGCAGTATTTT.

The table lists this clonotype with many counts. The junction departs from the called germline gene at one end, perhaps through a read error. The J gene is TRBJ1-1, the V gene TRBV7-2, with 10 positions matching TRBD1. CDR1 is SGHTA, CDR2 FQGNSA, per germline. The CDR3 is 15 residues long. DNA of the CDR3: TGTGCCAGCACCTTACGGACAGGGGGAACAACTGAAGCTTTCTTT. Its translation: CASTLRTGGTTEAFF.

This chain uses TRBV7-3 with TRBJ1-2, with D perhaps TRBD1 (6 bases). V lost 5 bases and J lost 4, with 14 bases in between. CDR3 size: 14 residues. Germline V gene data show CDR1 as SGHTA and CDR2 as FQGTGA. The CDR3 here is CASSAGQTPYGYTF. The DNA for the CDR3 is TGTGCCAGCAGCGCTGGACAGACCCCCTATGGCTACACCTTC.

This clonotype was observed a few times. The CDR3 DNA is TGCGCCAGCAGCTTGGGGACGGATCGTTATCAGCCCCAGCATTTT. Its translation: CASSLGTDRYQPQHF. V and J are TRBV5-1 and TRBJ1-5; no definite D call. V dropped 0 bases and J dropped 5 bases, with 12 bases sitting between them. Germline CDR1 reads SGHRS; CDR2 reads YFSETQ. CDR3 length equals 15 residues.

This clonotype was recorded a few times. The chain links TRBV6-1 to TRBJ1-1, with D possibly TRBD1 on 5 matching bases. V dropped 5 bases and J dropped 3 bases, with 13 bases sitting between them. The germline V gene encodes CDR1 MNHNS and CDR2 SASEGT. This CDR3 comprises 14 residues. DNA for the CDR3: TGTGCCAGCAGTAAACGGGACGGCTACACTGAAGCTTTCTTT. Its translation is CASSKRDGYTEAFF.

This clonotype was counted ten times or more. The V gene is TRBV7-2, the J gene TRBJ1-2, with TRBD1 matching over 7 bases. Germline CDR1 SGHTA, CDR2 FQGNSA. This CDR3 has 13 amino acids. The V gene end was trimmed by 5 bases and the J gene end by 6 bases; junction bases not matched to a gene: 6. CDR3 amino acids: CASSPDREDGYTF. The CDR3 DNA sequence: TGTGCCAGCAGCCCAGACAGGGAGGATGGCTACACCTTC. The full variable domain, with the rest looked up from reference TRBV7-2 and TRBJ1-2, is GAGVSQSPSNKVTEKGKDVELRCDPISGHTALYWYRQSLGQGLEFLIYFQGNSAPDKSGLPSDRFSAERTGGSVSTLTIQRTQQEDSAVYLCASSPDREDGYTFGSGTRLTVV.

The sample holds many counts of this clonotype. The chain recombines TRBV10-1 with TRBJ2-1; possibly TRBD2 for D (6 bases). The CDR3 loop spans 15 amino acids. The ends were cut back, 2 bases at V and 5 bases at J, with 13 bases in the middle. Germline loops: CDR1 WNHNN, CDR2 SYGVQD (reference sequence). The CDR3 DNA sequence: TGCGCCAGCAGTGAGGGGACCGGCGGGGACAATGAGCAGTTCTTC. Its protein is CASSEGTGGDNEQFF.

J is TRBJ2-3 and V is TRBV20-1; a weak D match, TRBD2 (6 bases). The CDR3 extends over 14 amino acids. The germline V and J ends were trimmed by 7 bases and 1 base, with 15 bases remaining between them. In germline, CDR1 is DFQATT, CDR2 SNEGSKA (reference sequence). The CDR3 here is CSETMEGRTDTQYF. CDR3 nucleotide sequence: TGCAGTGAAACCATGGAGGGGCGCACAGATACGCAGTATTTT.

CDR3 DNA sequence: TGTGCCAGCACGGGGCGAAGCGGGAGGGACACAGATACGCAGTATTTT. It encodes CASTGRSGRDTDTQYF. V is TRBV6-2 or TRBV6-3 and J is TRBJ2-3; 10 bases line up with TRBD2. There are 16 residues in the CDR3. After removal of 7 bases from V and 2 bases from J, the junction contained 9 bases not matched to a gene. CDR1 and CDR2 from the germline V gene are MNHEY and SVGEGT.

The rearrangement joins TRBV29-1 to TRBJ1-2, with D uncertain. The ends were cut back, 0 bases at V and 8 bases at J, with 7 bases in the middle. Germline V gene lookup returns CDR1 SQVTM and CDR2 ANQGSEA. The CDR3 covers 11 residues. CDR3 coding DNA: TGCAGCGTTGAAGATGGGCGCGGCTACACCTTC. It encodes CSVEDGRGYTF.

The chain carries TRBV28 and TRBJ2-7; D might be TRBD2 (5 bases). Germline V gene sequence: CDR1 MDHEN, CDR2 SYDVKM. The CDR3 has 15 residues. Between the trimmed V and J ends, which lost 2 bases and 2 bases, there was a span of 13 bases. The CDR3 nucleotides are TGTGCCAGCAGTTTAGGAGGCGCAGCGGCCTACGAGCAGTACTTC. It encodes CASSLGGAAAYEQYF.